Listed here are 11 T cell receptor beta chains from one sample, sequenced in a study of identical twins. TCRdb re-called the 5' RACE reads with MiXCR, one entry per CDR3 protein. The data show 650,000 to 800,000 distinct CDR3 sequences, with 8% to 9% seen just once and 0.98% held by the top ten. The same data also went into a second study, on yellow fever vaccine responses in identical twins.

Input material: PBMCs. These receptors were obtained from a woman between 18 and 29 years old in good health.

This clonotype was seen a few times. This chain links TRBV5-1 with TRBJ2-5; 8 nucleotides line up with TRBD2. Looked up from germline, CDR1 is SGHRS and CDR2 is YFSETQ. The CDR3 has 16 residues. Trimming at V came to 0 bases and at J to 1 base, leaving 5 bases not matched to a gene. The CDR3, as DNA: TGCGCCAGCAGCTTGGTGGTGCGGGGGGTCCAAGAGACCCAGTACTTC. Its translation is CASSLVVRGVQETQYF.

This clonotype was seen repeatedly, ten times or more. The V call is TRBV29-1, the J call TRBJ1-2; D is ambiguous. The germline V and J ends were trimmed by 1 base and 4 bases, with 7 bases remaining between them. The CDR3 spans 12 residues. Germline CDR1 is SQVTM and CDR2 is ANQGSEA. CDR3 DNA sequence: TGCAGCGTTGAAGTAACGGGCTATGGCTACACCTTC. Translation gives CSVEVTGYGYTF.

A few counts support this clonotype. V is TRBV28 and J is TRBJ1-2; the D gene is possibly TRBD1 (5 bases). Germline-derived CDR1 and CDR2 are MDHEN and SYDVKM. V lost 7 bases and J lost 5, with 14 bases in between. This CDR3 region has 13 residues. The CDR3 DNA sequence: TGTGCCAGCACCACCATCAGGGAGTATGGCTACACCTTC. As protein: CASTTIREYGYTF.

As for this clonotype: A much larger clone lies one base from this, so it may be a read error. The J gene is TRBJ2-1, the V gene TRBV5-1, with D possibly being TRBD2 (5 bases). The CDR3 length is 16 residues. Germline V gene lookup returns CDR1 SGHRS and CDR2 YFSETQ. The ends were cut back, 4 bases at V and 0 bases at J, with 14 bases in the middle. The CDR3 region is CASSPIARGSYNEQFF. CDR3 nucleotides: TGCGCCAGCAGCCCAATAGCACGGGGCTCCTACAATGAGCAGTTCTTC. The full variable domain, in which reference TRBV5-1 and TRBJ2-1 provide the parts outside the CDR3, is KAGVTQTPRYLIKTRGQQVTLSCSPISGHRSVSWYQQTPGQGLQFLFEYFSETQRNKGNFPGRFSGRQFSNSRSEMNVSTLELGDSALYLCASSPIARGSYNEQFFGPGTRLTVL.

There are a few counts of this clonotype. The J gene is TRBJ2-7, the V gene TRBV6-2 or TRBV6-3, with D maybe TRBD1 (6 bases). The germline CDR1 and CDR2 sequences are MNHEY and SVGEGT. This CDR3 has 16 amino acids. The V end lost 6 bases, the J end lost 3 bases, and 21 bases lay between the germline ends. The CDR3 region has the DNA TGTGCCAGCAGAGACTTGGACAGCCCCGGAAACTACGAGCAGTACTTC. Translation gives CASRDLDSPGNYEQYF.

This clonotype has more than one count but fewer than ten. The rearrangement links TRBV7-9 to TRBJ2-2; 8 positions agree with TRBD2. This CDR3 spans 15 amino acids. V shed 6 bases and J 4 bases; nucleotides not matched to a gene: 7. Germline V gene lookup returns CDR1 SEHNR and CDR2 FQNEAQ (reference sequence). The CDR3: CASSSSGSSTGELFF. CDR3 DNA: TGTGCCAGCAGTTCGAGCGGGAGTAGCACCGGGGAGCTGTTTTTT.

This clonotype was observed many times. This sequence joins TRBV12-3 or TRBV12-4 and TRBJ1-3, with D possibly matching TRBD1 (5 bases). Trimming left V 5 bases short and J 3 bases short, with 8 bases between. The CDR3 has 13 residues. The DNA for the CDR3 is TGTGCCAGCAGTCTGGGGGGTGGAAACACCATATATTTT. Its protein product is CASSLGGGNTIYF.

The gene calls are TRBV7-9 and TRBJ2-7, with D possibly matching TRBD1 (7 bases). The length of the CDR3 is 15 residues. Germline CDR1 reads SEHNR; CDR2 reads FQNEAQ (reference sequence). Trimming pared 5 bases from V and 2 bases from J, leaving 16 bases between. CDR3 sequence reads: CASSLRGTATYEQYF. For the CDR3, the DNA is TGTGCCAGCAGCCTTCGCGGGACAGCTACCTACGAGCAGTACTTC.

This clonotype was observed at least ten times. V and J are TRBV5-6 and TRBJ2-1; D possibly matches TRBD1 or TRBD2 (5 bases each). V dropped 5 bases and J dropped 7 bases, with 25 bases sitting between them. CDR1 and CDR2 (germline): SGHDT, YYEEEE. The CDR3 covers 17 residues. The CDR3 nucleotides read TGTGCCAGCAGTTCTCTCCCCGCCGGGACCGGTGGGAATGAGCAGTTCTTC. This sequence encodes CASSSLPAGTGGNEQFF.

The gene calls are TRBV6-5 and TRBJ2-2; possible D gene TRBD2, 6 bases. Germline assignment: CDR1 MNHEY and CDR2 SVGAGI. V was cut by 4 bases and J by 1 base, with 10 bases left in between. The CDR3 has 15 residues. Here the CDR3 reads CASSSGLMNTGELFF. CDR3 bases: TGTGCCAGCAGTTCGGGACTCATGAACACCGGGGAGCTGTTTTTT.

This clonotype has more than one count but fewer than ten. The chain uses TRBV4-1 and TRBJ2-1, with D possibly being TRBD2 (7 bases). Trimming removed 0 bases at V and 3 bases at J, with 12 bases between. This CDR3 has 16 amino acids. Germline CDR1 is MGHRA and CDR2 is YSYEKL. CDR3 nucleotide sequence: TGCGCCAGCAGCCAAGAGAGGGGGACTATCTACAATGAGCAGTTCTTC. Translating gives CASSQERGTIYNEQFF.